This T cell receptor (beta chain) is drawn from a study of tissue T cells after allogeneic stem cell transplantation. General study findings and limits: Blood and spleen captured only part of the tissue TCR repertoire.

The protocol was immunoSEQ multiplex PCR, while the TCRdb copy is restricted to in-frame clones and leaves out a portion. The sample lists about 580 clones; 85% to 90% were seen once. Looked up from germline, CDR1 is SGDLS and CDR2 is YYNGEE. Trimming cost V 4 bases and J 4 bases, with 18 bases left between them. CDR3 length: 16 amino acids. This clone has only one observation. Its antigen is still unknown. This receptor was identified in a male patient between 35 and 75 years old with steroid-refractory graft-versus-host disease after an allogeneic stem cell transplant. Some T cells may have come from the graft donor. Sequencing used duodenal tissue, obtained at autopsy. The rearrangement joins TRBV9 to TRBJ1-3; D ambiguous. The CDR3 here is CASSTQTSALGNTIYF. The CDR3 DNA is TGTGCCAGCAGCACTCAGACCTCAGCTCTAGGAAACACCATATATTTT.